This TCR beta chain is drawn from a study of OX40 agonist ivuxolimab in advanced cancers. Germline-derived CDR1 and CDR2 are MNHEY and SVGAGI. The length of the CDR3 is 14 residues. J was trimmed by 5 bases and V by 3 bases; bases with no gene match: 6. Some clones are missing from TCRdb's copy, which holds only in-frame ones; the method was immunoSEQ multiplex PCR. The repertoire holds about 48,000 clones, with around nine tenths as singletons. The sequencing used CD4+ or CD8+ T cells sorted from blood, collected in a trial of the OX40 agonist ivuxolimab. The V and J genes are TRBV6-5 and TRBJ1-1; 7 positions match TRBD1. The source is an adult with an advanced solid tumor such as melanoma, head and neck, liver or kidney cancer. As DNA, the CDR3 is TGTGCCAGCAGTTATGAGGGGGCGCGAACTGAAGCTTTCTTT. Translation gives CASSYEGARTEAFF.